Each of the 20 T cell receptor beta chains below was sequenced from the same sample in a study of cytomegalovirus exposure and HLA in healthy donors (dated by TCRdb to about 2017). Receptors were amplified or captured by the immunoSEQ multiplex PCR assay. What TCRdb holds here is the immuneACCESS table cut down to in-frame rearrangements. Part of the clones is not present; checked against another copy, under half of the missing clones reflect an unresolved V gene, and the others are unexplained. A total of around 250,000 clones appear in this sample, around 89% of them only once. The top ten constitute 0.37% of the sample. Source material: PBMCs. Receptors originate from a young woman in good health and CMV-seronegative.

This chain connects TRBV4-1 to TRBJ2-1; maybe TRBD2 (6 bases). Germline V gene lookup returns CDR1 MGHRA and CDR2 YSYEKL. The CDR3 totals 13 residues. Between the trimmed V and J ends, which lost 4 bases and 10 bases, there was a span of 14 bases. CDR3 loop: CASSPQTREEQFF. The CDR3 region has the DNA TGCGCCAGCAGCCCTCAGACTAGAGAAGAGCAGTTCTTC.

This chain uses TRBV2 with TRBJ2-3; TRBD2 aligns across 8 bases. Unmatched junction bases numbered 11, after V lost 7 bases and J lost 11 bases. This CDR3 is 13 amino acids long. CDR1 and CDR2 from the germline V gene are SNHLY and FYNNEI. CDR3 amino acids: CASTTGLAFGQYF. The CDR3 DNA reads TGTGCCAGCACCACCGGACTAGCCTTCGGGCAGTATTTT.

This clone was counted a few times. The chain combines TRBV6-1 with TRBJ1-3; D uncertain. Germline-derived CDR1 and CDR2 are MNHNS and SASEGT. The ends were cut back, 1 base at V and 4 bases at J, with 5 bases in the middle. The CDR3 sequence is 13 residues long. The CDR3 DNA reads as TGTGCCAGCAGTGAAGATGAGGGAAACACCATATATTTT. Its protein is CASSEDEGNTIYF.

In its sample, this clone was seen once. This sequence joins TRBV5-1 and TRBJ2-5; 9 bases map to TRBD1. The CDR3 runs 14 residues. V lost 1 base to trimming and J lost 5 bases; unmatched junction nucleotides: 3. Germline CDR1 is SGHRS and CDR2 is YFSETQ. The CDR3 DNA is TGCGCCAGCAGCTTGACAGGGGGCATTGAGACCCAGTACTTC. Encoded protein: CASSLTGGIETQYF.

This chain connects TRBV5-1 to TRBJ2-3, with a possible D match to TRBD1 (6 bases). V was trimmed by 0 bases and J by 6 bases, leaving 11 bases between them. The germline CDR1 and CDR2 sequences are SGHRS and YFSETQ. The CDR3 has 14 amino acids. This CDR3 is CASSLVQGEDTQYF. In nucleotides, the CDR3 is TGCGCCAGCAGCTTGGTACAGGGCGAGGATACGCAGTATTTT.

The chain recombines TRBV7-6 with TRBJ2-1, with 7 nucleotides matching TRBD1. V lost 1 base, J lost 7 bases, and 7 bases stayed unmatched. The CDR3 is made up of 15 amino acids. Germline lookup yields CDR1 SGHVS and CDR2 FNYEAQ. The CDR3 coding sequence is TGTGCCAGCAGCTTAGGTGACAGGGCGGCGAATGAGCAGTTCTTC. This sequence encodes CASSLGDRAANEQFF. The full variable domain, its missing parts supplied by reference TRBV7-6 and TRBJ2-1, is GAGVSQSPRYKVTKRGQDVALRCDPISGHVSLYWYRQALGQGPEFLTYFNYEAQQDKSGLPNDRFSAERPEGSISTLTIQRTEQRDSAMYRCASSLGDRAANEQFFGPGTRLTVL.

The chain combines TRBV7-9 with TRBJ2-7; 7 bases match TRBD1. CDR3 length: 15 amino acids. The germline V gene has CDR1 SEHNR and CDR2 FQNEAQ (reference sequence). V trimming: 1 base; J trimming: 5 bases; junction bases outside the gene matches: 8. CDR3 in DNA: TGTGCCAGCAGCTTAGAAGAGGGGGCGACTCACGAGCAGTACTTC. This codes for CASSLEEGATHEQYF.

The chain couples TRBV28 to TRBJ2-1, with D unresolved. The CDR3 loop spans 18 amino acids. V lost 2 bases and J 1 base, leaving 18 bases between the germline ends. Germline lookup yields CDR1 MDHEN and CDR2 SYDVKM. CDR3 residues: CASSLRLVLRRSYNEQFF. As DNA, the CDR3 is TGTGCCAGCAGTTTAAGGCTAGTGTTAAGAAGATCCTACAATGAGCAGTTCTTC.

This chain joins TRBV11-2 and TRBJ2-7, with a possible D match to TRBD1 (5 bases). In germline, CDR1 is SGHAT, CDR2 FQNNGV. The germline V and J ends were trimmed by 0 bases and 7 bases, with 13 bases remaining between them. The CDR3 spans 14 residues. The CDR3 is CASSLDQAGREQYV. Here the CDR3 DNA reads TGTGCCAGCAGCTTAGATCAGGCAGGGCGGGAGCAGTACGTC.

The chain links TRBV4-1 to TRBJ1-2; TRBD1 matches at 9 bases. Germline lookup yields CDR1 MGHRA and CDR2 YSYEKL. Unmatched junction bases numbered 7, after V lost 1 base and J lost 4 bases. The CDR3 is 16 amino acids. CDR3 nucleotides: TGCGCCAGCAGCCAAGGGGGGGGACAGGGTTCCTATGGCTACACCTTC. Amino acids: CASSQGGGQGSYGYTF.

The chain's CDR3 is CAWSSSSGNTIYF. In DNA, the CDR3 is TGTGCCTGGAGTTCCAGCTCTGGAAACACCATATATTTT. The chain links TRBV30 to TRBJ1-3; no firm D call. Trimming pared 2 bases from V and 0 bases from J, leaving 5 bases between. The CDR3 has 13 amino acids. Germline V gene sequence: CDR1 GTSNPN, CDR2 SVGIG (reference sequence).

The chain joins TRBV28 to TRBJ1-2; D not resolved. CDR3 size: 14 residues. V was shortened by 6 bases and J by 1 base, with 12 bases between the two germline ends. Germline CDR1 and CDR2: MDHEN and SYDVKM. Here the CDR3 reads CASRNPGSNYGYTF. The CDR3 nucleotides are TGTGCCAGCAGGAACCCTGGGAGTAACTATGGCTACACCTTC.

This clone appeared once. V and J are TRBV4-1 and TRBJ2-1; 12 nucleotides line up with TRBD2. This CDR3 has 20 amino acids. Germline trimming cut 3 bases from V and 0 bases from J; bases unmatched to any gene: 12. Germline-derived CDR1 and CDR2 are MGHRA and YSYEKL. As DNA, the CDR3 is TGCGCCAGCAGCCACCAAACTAGCGGGGGGTTTCAAAGCTCCTACAATGAGCAGTTCTTC. Residues: CASSHQTSGGFQSSYNEQFF.

The rearrangement uses TRBV1 and TRBJ2-7; no DNA check was done on the table's D call, TRBD2. TRBV1 counts as a pseudogene. The CDR3 consists of 14 residues. The CDR3 protein is CTSSQARGLGEQYF. DNA of the CDR3: TGCACCAGCAGCCAGGCACGGGGGTTGGGCGAGCAGTACTTC.

The chain carries TRBV6-6 and TRBJ1-3; D is uncertain. V lost 8 bases and J 0 bases, leaving 8 bases between the germline ends. The CDR3 sequence is 13 residues long. From germline, CDR1 is MNHNY and CDR2 SVGAGI (reference sequence). This CDR3 reads CASALGSGNTIYF. As DNA, the CDR3 is TGTGCCAGCGCCCTAGGCTCTGGAAACACCATATATTTT.

The J gene is TRBJ1-3, the V gene TRBV7-6; maybe TRBD1 (5 bases). Germline-derived CDR1 and CDR2 are SGHVS and FNYEAQ. The CDR3 contains 16 residues. The V gene lost 4 bases and the J gene lost 0 bases, with 13 bases spanning the gap. CDR3 residues: CASSSPDSNSGNTIYF. The CDR3 DNA is TGTGCCAGCAGCTCTCCCGACAGCAACTCTGGAAACACCATATATTTT.

The V and J genes are TRBV6-1 and TRBJ2-7; no clear D. The ends were cut back, 6 bases at V and 4 bases at J, with 7 bases in the middle. CDR1 MNHNS and CDR2 SASEGT come from the germline V gene. The CDR3 is 11 residues long. CDR3 sequence: CASRLGYEQYF. The CDR3 DNA is TGTGCCAGCAGACTCGGGTACGAGCAGTACTTC.

This clone was detected a few times. V is TRBV27 and J is TRBJ2-7; possible D gene TRBD2, 5 bases. The germline V gene has CDR1 MNHEY and CDR2 SMNVEV (reference sequence). The CDR3 loop spans 14 amino acids. With 9 bases removed from V and 2 bases from J, the gap between germline ends came to 17 bases. The DNA of the CDR3 is TGTGCCAGTCTCCGTCACGAGGGAGCCTACGAGCAGTACTTC. This codes for CASLRHEGAYEQYF.

The chain links TRBV18 to TRBJ1-3; 10 nucleotides agree with TRBD1. This CDR3 has 15 amino acids. CDR1 KGHSH and CDR2 LQKENI come from the germline V gene. Losses at the gene ends were 3 bases for V and 1 base for J; bases not matched to a gene: 0. The CDR3 sequence is CASSPGQGSGNTIYF. The CDR3 nucleotides are TGTGCCAGCTCACCGGGACAGGGGTCTGGAAACACCATATATTTT.

V is TRBV28 and J is TRBJ1-4; TRBD1 agrees at 7 bases. The CDR3 is made up of 15 amino acids. Looked up from germline, CDR1 is MDHEN and CDR2 is SYDVKM. V was clipped by 6 bases and J by 4 bases; unmatched bases: 8. The CDR3 here is CASSRDRALNEKLFF. In nucleotides, the CDR3 is TGTGCCAGCAGCCGAGACAGGGCGCTTAATGAAAAACTGTTTTTT.